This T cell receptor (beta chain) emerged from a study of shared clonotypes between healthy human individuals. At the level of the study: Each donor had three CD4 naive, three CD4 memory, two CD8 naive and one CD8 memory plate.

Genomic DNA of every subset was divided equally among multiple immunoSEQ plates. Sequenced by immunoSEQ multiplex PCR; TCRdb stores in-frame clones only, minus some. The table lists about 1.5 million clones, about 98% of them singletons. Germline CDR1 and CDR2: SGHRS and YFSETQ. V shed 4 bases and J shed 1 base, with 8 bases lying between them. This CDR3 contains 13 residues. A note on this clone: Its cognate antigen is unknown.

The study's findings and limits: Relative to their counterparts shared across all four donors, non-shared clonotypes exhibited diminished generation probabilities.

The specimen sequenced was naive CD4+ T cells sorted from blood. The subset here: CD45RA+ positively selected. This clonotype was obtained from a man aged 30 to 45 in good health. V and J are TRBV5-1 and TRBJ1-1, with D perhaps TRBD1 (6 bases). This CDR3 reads CASSQDRNTEAFF. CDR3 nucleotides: TGCGCCAGCAGCCAGGACAGGAACACTGAAGCTTTCTTT.